In its sample, the clone carrying this T cell receptor (beta chain) was seen many times. Its antigen is unidentified. Germline assignment: CDR1 MNHNS and CDR2 SASEGT. Trimming took 2 bases from V and 9 from J; bases not matched to a gene: 14. CDR3 length: 17 amino acids. A constant-region primer primed TCR beta cDNA synthesis from roughly 510 ng of total RNA. Slightly modified ARM-PCR, run as three nested multiplex PCR rounds, produced the TCR beta libraries. A C-beta reverse primer and TRBV1-TRBV30 forward primers served in each of the first two PCR rounds, at ten to eleven cycles apiece. TCRdb re-analysed the multiplex PCR reads in MiXCR, keeping a single row per CDR3 protein. Here the sample spans about 330,000 distinct CDR3 sequences, roughly 61% being singletons. The sample is drawn from a study of tumor-infiltrating lymphocytes in primary liver carcinoma. About the research overall: Sequenced samples came back with roughly 3.5 to 7.13 million productive TCRbeta reads, and the counts looked alike across tissue types. Findings of the study overall: It was in tumors, not blood, that the top-250-clone fraction was significantly higher (p = 0.039).

They got blood RNA out of unsorted whole blood and also pulled out germline DNA. Before surgery, roughly 4 milliliters of EDTA blood were taken. This sequence originates from a man in his forties or fifties with primary liver carcinoma and hepatitis B virus infection. Input material: peripheral blood. The rearrangement links TRBV6-1 to TRBJ2-1, with 9 bases aligning to TRBD2. This CDR3 is CASSEPHRAGGRGEQFF. The CDR3 DNA reads TGTGCCAGCAGTGAACCCCATCGCGCGGGAGGGCGAGGTGAGCAGTTCTTC.